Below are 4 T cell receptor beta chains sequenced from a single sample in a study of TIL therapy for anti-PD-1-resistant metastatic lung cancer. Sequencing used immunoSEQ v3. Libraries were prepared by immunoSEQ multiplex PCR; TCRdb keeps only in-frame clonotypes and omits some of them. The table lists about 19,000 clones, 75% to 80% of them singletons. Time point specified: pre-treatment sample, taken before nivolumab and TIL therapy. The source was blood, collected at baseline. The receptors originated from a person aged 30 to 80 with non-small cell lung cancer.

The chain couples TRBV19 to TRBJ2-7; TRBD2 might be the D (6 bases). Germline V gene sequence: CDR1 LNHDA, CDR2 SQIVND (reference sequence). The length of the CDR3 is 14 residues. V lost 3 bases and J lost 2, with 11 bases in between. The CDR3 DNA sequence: TGTGCCAGTAGTATGGGAGCGGGCCCCTACGAGCAGTACTTC. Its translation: CASSMGAGPYEQYF.

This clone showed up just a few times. CDR3 nucleotide sequence: TGCAGCGGGGACAGGGGCGGTGAGCAGTTCTTC. Its protein product is CSGDRGGEQFF. V usage is TRBV29-1 and J usage is TRBJ2-1, with 10 bases fitting TRBD1. Looked up from germline, CDR1 is SQVTM and CDR2 is ANQGSEA. The CDR3 loop spans 11 amino acids. The ends lost 7 bases at V and 9 bases at J; junction bases unmatched: 3.

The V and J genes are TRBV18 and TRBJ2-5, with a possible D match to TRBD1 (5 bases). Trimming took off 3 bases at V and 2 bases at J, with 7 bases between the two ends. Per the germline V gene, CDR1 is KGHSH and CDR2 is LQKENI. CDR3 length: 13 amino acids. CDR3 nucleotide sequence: TGTGCCAGCTCACCGAAGGGGCAAGAGACCCAGTACTTC. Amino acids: CASSPKGQETQYF.

This chain's CDR3 is CASSYTTGSNSPLHF. CDR3 nucleotide sequence: TGTGCCAGCAGTTATACGACAGGGAGTAATTCACCCCTCCACTTT. V and J are TRBV6-5 and TRBJ1-6; 7 bases agree with TRBD1. Trimming cost V 3 bases and J 6 bases; bases outside gene matches: 5. The CDR3 loop spans 15 amino acids. The V gene's germline CDR1 is MNHEY and CDR2 SVGAGI.